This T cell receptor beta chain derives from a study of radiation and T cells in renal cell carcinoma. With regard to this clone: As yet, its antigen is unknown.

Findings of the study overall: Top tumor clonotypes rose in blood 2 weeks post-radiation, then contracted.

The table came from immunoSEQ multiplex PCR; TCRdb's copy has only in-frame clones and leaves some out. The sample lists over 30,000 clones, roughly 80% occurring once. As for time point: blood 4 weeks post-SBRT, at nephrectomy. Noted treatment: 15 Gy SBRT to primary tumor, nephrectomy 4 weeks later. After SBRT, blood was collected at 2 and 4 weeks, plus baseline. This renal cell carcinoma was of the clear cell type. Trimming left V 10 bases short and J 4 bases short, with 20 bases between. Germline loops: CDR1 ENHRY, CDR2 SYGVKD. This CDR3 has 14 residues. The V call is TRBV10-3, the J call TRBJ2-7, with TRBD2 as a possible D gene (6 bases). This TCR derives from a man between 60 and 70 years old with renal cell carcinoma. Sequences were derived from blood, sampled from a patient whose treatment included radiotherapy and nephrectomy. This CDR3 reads CATKTGGSGYEQYF. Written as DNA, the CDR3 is TGTGCCACTAAGACTGGGGGGAGTGGGTACGAGCAGTACTTC.